The 24 T cell receptor beta chains given below trace back to one sample, sequenced in a study of shared clonotypes between healthy human individuals. Sequencing was performed with immunoSEQ multiplex PCR; in TCRdb, only in-frame clones are kept and a portion is missing. The sample lists some 2.1 million clones, approximately 95% seen once, with 0.85% to 1.2% in the top ten. It was CD45RO-negative cells, positively selected for CCR7, that made up naive CD8 cells, with terminally differentiated effector memory CD45RA+ cells excluded. Material for sequencing was naive CD8+ T cells sorted from blood. These receptors all come from a man between 18 and 35 years old in good health.

The chain links TRBV9 to TRBJ1-5; D is undetermined. Germline CDR1 reads SGDLS; CDR2 reads YYNGEE. The CDR3 runs to 15 residues. V lost 0 bases and J 0 bases, leaving 7 bases between the germline ends. The CDR3 DNA sequence: TGTGCCAGCAGCGTAGGTTCGGATAGCAATCAGCCCCAGCATTTT. As protein: CASSVGSDSNQPQHF. The whole variable domain, filled in from reference TRBV9 and TRBJ1-5, reads DSGVTQTPKHLITATGQRVTLRCSPRSGDLSVYWYQQSLDQGLQFLIQYYNGEERAKGNILERFSAQQFPDLHSELNLSSLELGDSALYFCASSVGSDSNQPQHFGDGTRLSIL.

The rearrangement links TRBV7-9 to TRBJ1-2; tentative D call: TRBD1 (5 bases). Looked up from germline, CDR1 is SEHNR and CDR2 is FQNEAQ (reference sequence). V was trimmed by 1 base and J by 9 bases, leaving 12 bases between them. The CDR3 consists of 13 residues. The CDR3 sequence is CASSLVGTGSYTF. CDR3 nucleotide sequence: TGTGCCAGCAGCTTAGTGGGAACAGGAAGCTACACCTTC.

The chain recombines TRBV13 with TRBJ2-2; 11 bases agree with TRBD1. V shed 5 bases and J 5 bases; nucleotides not matched to a gene: 4. CDR3 length: 15 residues. Germline CDR1 is PRHDT and CDR2 is FYEKMQ (reference sequence). CDR3 sequence: CASSAGTGGTGELFF. In DNA form, the CDR3 reads TGTGCCAGCAGCGCCGGGACAGGGGGGACCGGGGAGCTGTTTTTT.

With respect to this clone: Other DNA sequences within the sample encode an identical CDR3. The rearrangement uses TRBV6-5 and TRBJ2-7; 9 bases match TRBD2. Trimming cost V 6 bases and J 7 bases; bases outside gene matches: 7. The CDR3 contains 13 residues. Germline assignment: CDR1 MNHEY and CDR2 SVGAGI. The CDR3 spells CASSPGLAGEQYF. As DNA, the CDR3 is TGTGCCAGCAGCCCGGGACTAGCAGGGGAGCAGTACTTC.

The chain employs TRBV9 and TRBJ2-1; weak D call: TRBD2 (6 bases). Germline CDR1 is SGDLS and CDR2 is YYNGEE. The CDR3 has 15 residues. V lost 3 bases, J lost 7 bases, and 17 bases lay in between. The DNA of the CDR3 is TGTGCCAGCAGCGCCCTGGCAGAACGGGAGAATGAGCAGTTCTTC. Protein product: CASSALAERENEQFF.

This clone was detected once. The chain joins TRBV6-1 to TRBJ1-2; tentative D call: TRBD1 (6 bases). This CDR3 is 13 amino acids long. V was clipped by 1 base and J by 8 bases, with 11 bases between them. Germline loops: CDR1 MNHNS, CDR2 SASEGT. For the CDR3, the DNA is TGTGCCAGCAGTGAAGTAACAGGGAACGGCTACACCTTC. Translation gives CASSEVTGNGYTF.

The chain employs TRBV19 and TRBJ1-3, with D unresolved. The CDR3 spans 20 residues. CDR1 and CDR2 (germline): LNHDA, SQIVND (reference sequence). Trimming stripped 6 bases from V and 3 bases from J, with 30 bases between. Here the CDR3 DNA reads TGTGCCAGTAGAACCCCCATGGCGGGAACCCGCGGGTCCATTGGAAACACCATATATTTT. Translation gives CASRTPMAGTRGSIGNTIYF.

The chain is built from TRBV9 and TRBJ1-3, with D possibly being TRBD1 (5 bases). The CDR3 contains 15 residues. Looked up from germline, CDR1 is SGDLS and CDR2 is YYNGEE. Trimming shortened V by 0 bases and J by 0 bases, and 7 bases separated the two germline ends. The CDR3 region has the DNA TGTGCCAGCAGCGTAGACAGGTCCTCTGGAAACACCATATATTTT. Its translation: CASSVDRSSGNTIYF.

This rearrangement joins TRBV10-3 to TRBJ2-3; 9 bases are shared with TRBD1. Trimming at V came to 2 bases and at J to 2 bases, leaving 5 bases not matched to a gene. Germline-derived CDR1 and CDR2 are ENHRY and SYGVKD. This CDR3 has 16 amino acids. CDR3 DNA sequence: TGTGCCATCAGTGAGCCGGGACAGGGAAACACAGATACGCAGTATTTT. Amino acid sequence: CAISEPGQGNTDTQYF.

The gene calls are TRBV19 and TRBJ2-5, with 7 bases aligning to TRBD2. V was clipped by 5 bases and J by 1 base; unmatched bases: 7. This CDR3 has 15 residues. Germline-derived CDR1 and CDR2 are LNHDA and SQIVND (reference sequence). CDR3 region: CASSLSGVPQETQYF. The CDR3, as DNA: TGTGCCAGTAGTCTCAGCGGGGTGCCCCAAGAGACCCAGTACTTC. The complete variable domain, with remaining parts taken from reference TRBV19 and TRBJ2-5, reads DGGITQSPKYLFRKEGQNVTLSCEQNLNHDAMYWYRQDPGQGLRLIYYSQIVNDFQKGDIAEGYSVSREKKESFPLTVTSAQKNPTAFYLCASSLSGVPQETQYFGPGTRLLVL.

The genes are TRBV30 and TRBJ1-1; D unresolved. Germline CDR1 and CDR2: GTSNPN and SVGIG (reference sequence). There are 13 residues in the CDR3. The V and J ends lost 1 base and 2 bases respectively, with 8 bases between them. The CDR3 DNA is TGTGCCTGGAGTGAATGGGGTAACACTGAAGCTTTCTTT. Translated: CAWSEWGNTEAFF.

The chain carries TRBV7-9 and TRBJ1-4, with a tentative D call TRBD1 (5 bases). With 3 bases removed from V and 5 bases from J, the gap between germline ends came to 7 bases. The CDR3 is made up of 13 amino acids. The germline V gene encodes CDR1 SEHNR and CDR2 FQNEAQ (reference sequence). The CDR3 DNA is TGTGCCAGCAGCTTCCAGGGAAATGAAAAACTGTTTTTT. This sequence encodes CASSFQGNEKLFF.

This rearrangement joins TRBV7-2 to TRBJ2-1, with no clear D. This CDR3 contains 13 residues. The germline V gene encodes CDR1 SGHTA and CDR2 FQGNSA. V lost 2 bases to trimming and J lost 6 bases, with 8 bases between them. CDR3 sequence: CASSLMIFNEQFF. CDR3 nucleotide sequence: TGTGCCAGCAGCTTAATGATTTTCAATGAGCAGTTCTTC.

The J gene is TRBJ2-1, the V gene TRBV30; D unclear. Trimming removed 2 bases at V and 2 bases at J, with 7 bases between. This CDR3 has 13 residues. CDR1 and CDR2 (germline): GTSNPN, SVGIG (reference sequence). Written as DNA, the CDR3 is TGTGCCTGGAGTCTAAGCGCCTACAATGAGCAGTTCTTC. Translated: CAWSLSAYNEQFF.

This chain links TRBV4-1 with TRBJ2-7, with D perhaps matching TRBD1 or TRBD2 (5 bases each). The germline gives CDR1 MGHRA, CDR2 YSYEKL. This CDR3 has 15 amino acids. V was clipped by 0 bases and J by 2 bases, with 11 bases between them. CDR3 nucleotides: TGCGCCAGCAGCCAAGAACAATTGGGGGCCTACGAGCAGTACTTC. The encoded protein is CASSQEQLGAYEQYF.

Notes on this clone: In the same sample, other DNA sequences code for this CDR3. This chain links TRBV9 with TRBJ2-7; TRBD2 matches 7 bases. The junction had 8 bases not matched to a gene; V was cut back by 0 bases and J by 5 bases. Germline loops: CDR1 SGDLS, CDR2 YYNGEE. This CDR3 has 15 residues. CDR3 sequence (DNA): TGTGCCAGCAGCGTAGGGTCGGGGAGGGGTCACGAGCAGTACTTC. Protein: CASSVGSGRGHEQYF. Full variable domain (missing parts from reference TRBV9 and TRBJ2-7): DSGVTQTPKHLITATGQRVTLRCSPRSGDLSVYWYQQSLDQGLQFLIQYYNGEERAKGNILERFSAQQFPDLHSELNLSSLELGDSALYFCASSVGSGRGHEQYFGPGTRLTVT.

V usage is TRBV6-1 and J usage is TRBJ2-7; TRBD1 matches 7 bases. The germline V gene has CDR1 MNHNS and CDR2 SASEGT. CDR3 length: 15 residues. V was pared by 6 bases and J by 5 bases, with 13 bases of the junction left unmatched. CDR3 residues: CASSMNDRAIDEQYF. The CDR3 DNA reads TGTGCCAGCAGCATGAATGACAGGGCGATCGACGAGCAGTACTTC.

The V gene is TRBV7-6, the J gene TRBJ2-7; 7 nucleotides align to TRBD1. V was pared by 3 bases and J by 6 bases, with 2 bases of the junction left unmatched. CDR1 is SGHVS and CDR2 is FNYEAQ in the germline V gene. The CDR3 totals 12 residues. The CDR3 DNA reads as TGTGCCAGCAGCTTTTCAGGGGGCGAGCAGTACTTC. It is translated as CASSFSGGEQYF.

J is TRBJ2-5 and V is TRBV4-1; D remains ambiguous. The V gene lost 0 bases and the J gene lost 3 bases, with 11 bases spanning the gap. In germline, CDR1 is MGHRA, CDR2 YSYEKL. The CDR3 runs 15 residues. DNA for the CDR3: TGCGCCAGCAGCCAAGATCTTGGGATGGAAGAGACCCAGTACTTC. It yields the protein CASSQDLGMEETQYF.

The chain joins TRBV19 to TRBJ1-2; possibly TRBD1 for D (5 bases). Trimming removed 7 bases at V and 0 bases at J, with 15 bases between. Germline V gives CDR1 LNHDA, CDR2 SQIVND (reference sequence). The CDR3 spans 15 residues. CDR3 coding DNA: TGTGCCAGTAACCTCGGAGGGGACTCTAACTATGGCTACACCTTC. Amino acid sequence: CASNLGGDSNYGYTF.

The genes are TRBV6-5 and TRBJ1-1; D unclear. The V and J ends lost 1 base and 1 base respectively, with 10 bases between them. Germline values: CDR1 MNHEY, CDR2 SVGAGI. There are 15 residues in the CDR3. CDR3 nucleotides: TGTGCCAGCAGTTACTTTGGGCCACCGAACACTGAAGCTTTCTTT. Its protein product is CASSYFGPPNTEAFF.

On this clone itself: The same CDR3 is also encoded by other DNA sequences in this sample. The chain joins TRBV4-3 to TRBJ1-2; 7 bases map to TRBD1. With 6 bases clipped from V and 4 bases from J, the junction kept 11 bases outside the gene matches. In germline, CDR1 is LGHNA, CDR2 YSLEER. The CDR3 extends over 15 amino acids. In DNA form, the CDR3 reads TGCGCCAGCAGTCTACACGACAGGGACCTCTATGGCTACACCTTC. Residues: CASSLHDRDLYGYTF.

The gene calls are TRBV7-6 and TRBJ1-5, with D hard to call. Trimming stripped 2 bases from V and 0 bases from J, with 8 bases between. The CDR3 totals 15 residues. CDR1 SGHVS and CDR2 FNYEAQ come from the germline V gene. CDR3: CASSLSGYSNQPQHF. In DNA form, the CDR3 reads TGTGCCAGCAGCTTAAGTGGGTATAGCAATCAGCCCCAGCATTTT.

CDR3 sequence: CSVGGGGPGANVLTF. CDR3 DNA: TGCAGCGTAGGAGGGGGCGGTCCTGGGGCCAACGTCCTGACTTTC. The chain has TRBV29-1 and TRBJ2-6; tentatively, D is TRBD1 (7 bases). V dropped 6 bases and J dropped 2 bases, with 14 bases sitting between them. CDR3 size: 15 residues. The germline V gene encodes CDR1 SQVTM and CDR2 ANQGSEA. Variable domain in full (rest from reference TRBV29-1 and TRBJ2-6): SAVISQKPSRDICQRGTSLTIQCQVDSQVTMMFWYRQQPGQSLTLIATANQGSEATYESGFVIDKFPISRPNLTFSTLTVSNMSPEDSSIYLCSVGGGGPGANVLTFGAGSRLTVL.